The 7 T cell receptor beta chains listed next were all sequenced from one sample in a study of tumor-infiltrating lymphocytes in primary liver carcinoma. Constant-region priming of about 500 ng total RNA yielded TCR beta cDNA. Construction of TCR beta libraries relied on three successive nested multiplex PCR rounds employing slightly modified ARM-PCR. Use of TRBV1-TRBV30 forward primers with a C-beta reverse primer characterized the first two PCR rounds, which lasted about 9 cycles each. MiXCR, applied by TCRdb to the multiplex PCR reads, yields one record per CDR3 protein. In the table there are over 100,000 distinct CDR3 sequences, about two thirds of which are singletons. Investigators took RNA and DNA out together from 20-30 mg of unsorted bulk tissue. Sequencing was performed on tumor-adjacent normal liver tissue. The receptors were gathered from an older woman with primary liver carcinoma and hepatitis B virus infection.

The V gene is TRBV19, the J gene TRBJ1-2; TRBD1 might be the D (6 bases). V dropped 8 bases and J dropped 0 bases, with 16 bases sitting between them. This CDR3 has 15 amino acids. CDR1 is LNHDA and CDR2 is SQIVND in the germline V gene (reference sequence). CDR3 in DNA: TGTGCCAGTCGTACAGGGAAGGTAGCTAACTATGGCTACACCTTC. Protein sequence: CASRTGKVANYGYTF.

This chain links TRBV6-5 with TRBJ1-2; D ambiguous. Between the trimmed V and J ends, which lost 1 base and 3 bases, there was a span of 30 bases. The CDR3 loop spans 21 amino acids. From germline, CDR1 is MNHEY and CDR2 SVGAGI. CDR3 sequence: CASSYFSVSFAAPVIDYGYTF. The CDR3 coding sequence is TGTGCCAGCAGTTACTTTTCAGTTAGCTTCGCTGCCCCCGTAATAGACTATGGCTACACCTTC.

This clonotype was seen ten or more times. J is TRBJ2-7 and V is TRBV6-5; 7 bases fit TRBD2. J was trimmed by 0 bases and V by 4 bases; bases with no gene match: 3. The CDR3 has 14 amino acids. CDR1 is MNHEY and CDR2 is SVGAGI in the germline V gene. Here the CDR3 reads CASSFGRSSYEQYF. The CDR3 region has the DNA TGTGCCAGCAGTTTCGGGAGGAGCTCCTACGAGCAGTACTTC.

Concerning this clonotype: This CDR3 is missing its conserved last phenylalanine or tryptophan, likely due to a read error. No DNA is shown, since the ends of the CDR3 on it are uncertain; the CDR3 is the one TCRdb lists. The chain couples TRBV11-2 to TRBJ1-1; TRBD1 reflects the table's D call only, with no check against the DNA. From its first to its last residue, the CDR3 has 14 amino acids. From germline, CDR1 is SGHAT and CDR2 FQNNGV. The chain's CDR3 is CASSLTRGRAEALV.

Details on this clonotype: The junction departs from germline at one end; a sequencing error may be responsible. J is TRBJ1-5 and V is TRBV24-1; the D is unclear. This CDR3 region has 13 residues. Germline V gene lookup returns CDR1 KGHDR and CDR2 SFDVKD. Written as DNA, the CDR3 is TGTGTCACCAGTGATTTAGGACGGTCCCTCCAGCATTTT. This encodes CVTSDLGRSLQHF.

This clonotype was seen more than once but under ten times. Because the CDR3 is missing its conserved closing phenylalanine or tryptophan, this is likely a read error. The chain uses TRBV6-1 and TRBJ2-7, with 7 bases identical to TRBD2. Germline V gives CDR1 MNHNS, CDR2 SASEGT. The CDR3 contains 14 residues. Here the CDR3 DNA reads TGTGCCGGCAGTGAAGCTTTCGGGGGGTACGAGCAGTACCTC. Its translation is CAGSEAFGGYEQYL.

This clonotype has a count of ten or more. CDR3 amino acids: CASSFQGHEQYF. CDR3 in DNA: TGTGCCAGCAGCTTTCAGGGCCACGAGCAGTACTTC. V and J are TRBV7-9 and TRBJ2-7; D may be TRBD1 (5 bases). The germline CDR1 and CDR2 sequences are SEHNR and FQNEAQ (reference sequence). The CDR3 loop spans 12 amino acids. V was shortened by 3 bases and J by 5 bases, with 8 bases between the two germline ends.